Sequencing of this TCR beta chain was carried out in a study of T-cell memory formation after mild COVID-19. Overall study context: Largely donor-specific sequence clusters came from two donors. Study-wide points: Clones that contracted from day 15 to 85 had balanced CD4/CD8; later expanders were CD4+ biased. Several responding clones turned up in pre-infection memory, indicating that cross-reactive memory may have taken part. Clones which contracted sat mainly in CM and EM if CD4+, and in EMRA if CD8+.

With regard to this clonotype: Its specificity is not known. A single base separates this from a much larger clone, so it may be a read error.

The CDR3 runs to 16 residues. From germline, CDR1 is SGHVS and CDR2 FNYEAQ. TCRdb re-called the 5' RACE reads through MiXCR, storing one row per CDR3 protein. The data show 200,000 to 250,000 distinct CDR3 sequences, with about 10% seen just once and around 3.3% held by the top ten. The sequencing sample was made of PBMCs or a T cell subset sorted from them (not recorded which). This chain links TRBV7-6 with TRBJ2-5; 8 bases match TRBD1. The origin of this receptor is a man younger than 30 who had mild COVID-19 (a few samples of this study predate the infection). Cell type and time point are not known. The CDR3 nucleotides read TGTGCCAGCAGCTTAGAATCCCAGGGGGCTGGGGAGACCCAGCACTTC. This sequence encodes CASSLESQGAGETQHF.